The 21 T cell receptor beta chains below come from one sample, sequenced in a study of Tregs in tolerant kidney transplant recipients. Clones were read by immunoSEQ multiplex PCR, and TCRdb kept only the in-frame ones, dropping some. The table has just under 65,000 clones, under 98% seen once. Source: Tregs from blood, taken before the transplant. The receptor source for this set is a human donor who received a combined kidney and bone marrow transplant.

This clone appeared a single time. The CDR3 sequence is CAISRERDTQYF. As DNA, the CDR3 is TGTGCCATCAGCCGGGAGAGGGATACGCAGTATTTT. The V gene is TRBV10-3, the J gene TRBJ2-3, with TRBD2 as a possible D gene (6 bases). The CDR3 sequence is 12 residues long. Between the trimmed V and J ends, which lost 6 bases and 6 bases, there was a span of 10 bases. Germline V gives CDR1 ENHRY, CDR2 SYGVKD.

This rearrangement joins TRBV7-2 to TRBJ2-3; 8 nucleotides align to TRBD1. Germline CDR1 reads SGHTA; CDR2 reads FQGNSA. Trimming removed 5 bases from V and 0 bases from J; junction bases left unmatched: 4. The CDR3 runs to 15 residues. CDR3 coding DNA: TGTGCCAGCAGCGTTGACAGGGGAAGCACAGATACGCAGTATTTT. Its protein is CASSVDRGSTDTQYF.

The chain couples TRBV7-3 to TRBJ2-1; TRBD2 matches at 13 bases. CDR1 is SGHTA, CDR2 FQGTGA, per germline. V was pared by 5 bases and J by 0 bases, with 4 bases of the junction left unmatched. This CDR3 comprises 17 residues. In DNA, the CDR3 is TGTGCCAGCAGCCCGCGGACTAGCGGGGGCTCCTACAATGAGCAGTTCTTC. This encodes CASSPRTSGGSYNEQFF.

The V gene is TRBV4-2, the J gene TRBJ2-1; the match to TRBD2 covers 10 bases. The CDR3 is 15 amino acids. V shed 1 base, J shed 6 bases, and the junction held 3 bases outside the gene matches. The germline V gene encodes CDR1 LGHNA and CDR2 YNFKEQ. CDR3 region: CASSQVSGRFNEQFF. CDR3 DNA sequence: TGTGCCAGCAGCCAAGTTAGCGGGAGGTTCAATGAGCAGTTCTTC.

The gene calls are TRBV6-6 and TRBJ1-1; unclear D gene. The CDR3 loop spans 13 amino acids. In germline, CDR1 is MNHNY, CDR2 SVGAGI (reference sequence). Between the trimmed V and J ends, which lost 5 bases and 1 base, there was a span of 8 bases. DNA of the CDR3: TGTGCCAGCAGTGGGGAGGGGAACACTGAAGCTTTCTTT. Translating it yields CASSGEGNTEAFF.

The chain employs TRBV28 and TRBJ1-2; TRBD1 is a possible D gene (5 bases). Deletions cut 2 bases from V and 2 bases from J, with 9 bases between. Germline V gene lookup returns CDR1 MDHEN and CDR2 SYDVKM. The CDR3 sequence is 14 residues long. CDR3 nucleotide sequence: TGTGCCAGCAGTTTACTGACAGTCAACTATGGCTACACCTTC. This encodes CASSLLTVNYGYTF.

CDR3 DNA sequence: TGTGCCAGCAGCATACGGGACAGACCAGACTACGAGCAGTACTTC. Protein sequence: CASSIRDRPDYEQYF. The V and J genes are TRBV11-3 and TRBJ2-7, with 7 positions matching TRBD1. The CDR3 is 15 residues long. V lost 5 bases, J lost 3 bases, and 10 bases stayed unmatched. Germline CDR1 is SGHNT and CDR2 is YENEEA.

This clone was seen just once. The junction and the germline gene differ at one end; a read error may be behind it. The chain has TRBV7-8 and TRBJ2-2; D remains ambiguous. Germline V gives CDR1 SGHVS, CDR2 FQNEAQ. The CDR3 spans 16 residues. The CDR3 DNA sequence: TGTGCCAGCAGCCCCAATACCCCGAAACTATTCGAGCGCACCATTTTT. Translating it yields CASSPNTPKLFERTIF.

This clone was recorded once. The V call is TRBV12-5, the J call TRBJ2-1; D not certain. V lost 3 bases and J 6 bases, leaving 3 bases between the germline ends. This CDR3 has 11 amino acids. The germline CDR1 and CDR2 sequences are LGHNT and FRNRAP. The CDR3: CASGFGNEQFF. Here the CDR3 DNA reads TGTGCTAGTGGTTTCGGCAATGAGCAGTTCTTC.

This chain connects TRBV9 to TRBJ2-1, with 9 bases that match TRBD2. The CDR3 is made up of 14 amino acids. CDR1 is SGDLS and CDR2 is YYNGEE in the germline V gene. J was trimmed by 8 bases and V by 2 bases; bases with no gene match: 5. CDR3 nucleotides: TGTGCCAGCAGCGTTAGCGGGGGACGAGATGAGCAGTTCTTC. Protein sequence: CASSVSGGRDEQFF.

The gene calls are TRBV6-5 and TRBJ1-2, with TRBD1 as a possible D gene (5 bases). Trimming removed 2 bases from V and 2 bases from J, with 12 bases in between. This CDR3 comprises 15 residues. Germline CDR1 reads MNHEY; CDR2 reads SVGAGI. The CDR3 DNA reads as TGTGCCAGCAGTTACCTGGGTGCAGGGAACTATGGCTACACCTTC. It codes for CASSYLGAGNYGYTF.

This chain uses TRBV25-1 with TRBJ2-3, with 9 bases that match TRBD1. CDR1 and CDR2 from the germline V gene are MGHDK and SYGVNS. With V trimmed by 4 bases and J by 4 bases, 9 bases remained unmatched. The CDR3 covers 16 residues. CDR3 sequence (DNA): TGTGCCAGCAGTGGTCCGGGACAGGGTTTTCCAGATACGCAGTATTTT. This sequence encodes CASSGPGQGFPDTQYF.

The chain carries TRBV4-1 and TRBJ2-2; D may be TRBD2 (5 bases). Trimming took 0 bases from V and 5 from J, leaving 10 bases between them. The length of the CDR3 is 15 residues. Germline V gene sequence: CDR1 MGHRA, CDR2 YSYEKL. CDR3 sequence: CASSQDRRGTGELFF. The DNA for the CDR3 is TGCGCCAGCAGCCAAGATCGTCGGGGTACCGGGGAGCTGTTTTTT.

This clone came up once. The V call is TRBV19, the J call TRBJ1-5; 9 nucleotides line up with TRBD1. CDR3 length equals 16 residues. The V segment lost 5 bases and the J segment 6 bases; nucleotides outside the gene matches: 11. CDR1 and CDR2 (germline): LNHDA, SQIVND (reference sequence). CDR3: CASSPIHRGRGQPQHF. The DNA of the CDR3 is TGTGCCAGTAGTCCGATTCACAGGGGGCGCGGTCAGCCCCAGCATTTT.

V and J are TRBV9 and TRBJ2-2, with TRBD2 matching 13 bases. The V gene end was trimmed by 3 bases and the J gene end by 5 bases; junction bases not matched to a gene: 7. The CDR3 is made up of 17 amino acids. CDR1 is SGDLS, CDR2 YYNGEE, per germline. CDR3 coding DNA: TGTGCCAGCAGCGGGACTAGCGGGAGCTTCTGGACCGGGGAGCTGTTTTTT. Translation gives CASSGTSGSFWTGELFF.

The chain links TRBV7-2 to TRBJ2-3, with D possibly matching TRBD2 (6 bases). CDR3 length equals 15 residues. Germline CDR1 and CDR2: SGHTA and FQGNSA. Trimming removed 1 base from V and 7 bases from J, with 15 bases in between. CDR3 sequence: CASSLGLGPHYTQYF. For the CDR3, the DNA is TGTGCCAGCAGCTTAGGACTAGGGCCTCACTATACGCAGTATTTT.

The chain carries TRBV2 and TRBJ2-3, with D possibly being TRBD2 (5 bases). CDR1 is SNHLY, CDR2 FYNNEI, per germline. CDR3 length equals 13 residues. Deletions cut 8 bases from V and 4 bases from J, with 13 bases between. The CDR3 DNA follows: TGTGCCAGCTGCTTTGAGGGTGCAGATACGCAGTATTTT. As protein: CASCFEGADTQYF.

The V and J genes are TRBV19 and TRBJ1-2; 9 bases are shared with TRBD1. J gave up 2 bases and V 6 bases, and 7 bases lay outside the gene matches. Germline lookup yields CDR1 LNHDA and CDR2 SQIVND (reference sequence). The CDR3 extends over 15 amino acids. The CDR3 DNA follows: TGTGCCAGTAGGTCCTGGGGACAGGGCAACTATGGCTACACCTTC. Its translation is CASRSWGQGNYGYTF.

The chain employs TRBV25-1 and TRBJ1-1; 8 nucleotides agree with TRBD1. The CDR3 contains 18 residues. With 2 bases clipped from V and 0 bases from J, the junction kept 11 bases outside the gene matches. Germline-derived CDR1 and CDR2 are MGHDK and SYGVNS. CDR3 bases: TGTGCCAGCAGTGAACAAAACAGGGGGGCCCTGATGAACACTGAAGCTTTCTTT. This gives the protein CASSEQNRGALMNTEAFF. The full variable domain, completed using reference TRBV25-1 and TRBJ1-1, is EADIYQTPRYLVIGTGKKITLECSQTMGHDKMYWYQQDPGMELHLIHYSYGVNSTEKGDLSSESTVSRIRTEHFPLTLESARPSHTSQYLCASSEQNRGALMNTEAFFGQGTRLTVV.

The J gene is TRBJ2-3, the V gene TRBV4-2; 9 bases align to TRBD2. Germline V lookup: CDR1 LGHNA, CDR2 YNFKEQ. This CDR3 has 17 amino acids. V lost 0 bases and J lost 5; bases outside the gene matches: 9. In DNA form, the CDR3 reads TGTGCCAGCAGCCAAGAAGGTCCTAGCGGGACTAGAGATACGCAGTATTTT. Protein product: CASSQEGPSGTRDTQYF.

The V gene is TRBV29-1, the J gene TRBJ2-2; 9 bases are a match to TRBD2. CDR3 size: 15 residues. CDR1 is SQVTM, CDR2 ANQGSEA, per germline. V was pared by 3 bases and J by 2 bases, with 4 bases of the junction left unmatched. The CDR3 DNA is TGCAGCGTTGATGCAGCGGGGGGTAACACCGGGGAGCTGTTTTTT. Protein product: CSVDAAGGNTGELFF.